The entry below describes one T cell receptor beta chain. The repertoire was sequenced with immunoSEQ multiplex PCR; TCRdb's copy has only in-frame clones and lacks some. The sample has about 70,000 clones, 88% seen once. These data belong to a study of blood T cell repertoires in COVID-19. V was clipped by 3 bases and J by 2 bases; unmatched bases: 13. Germline lookup yields CDR1 GTSNPN and CDR2 SVGIG (reference sequence). The CDR3 is 17 amino acids. V and J are TRBV30 and TRBJ1-5, with TRBD1 identical over 7 bases. The TCR was taken from a human donor in a cohort sampled during active COVID-19. Sequenced: peripheral blood. CDR3 protein: CAWSSDRVRDGNQPQHF. The CDR3, as DNA: TGTGCCTGGAGCTCCGACAGGGTCCGGGACGGCAATCAGCCCCAGCATTTT.